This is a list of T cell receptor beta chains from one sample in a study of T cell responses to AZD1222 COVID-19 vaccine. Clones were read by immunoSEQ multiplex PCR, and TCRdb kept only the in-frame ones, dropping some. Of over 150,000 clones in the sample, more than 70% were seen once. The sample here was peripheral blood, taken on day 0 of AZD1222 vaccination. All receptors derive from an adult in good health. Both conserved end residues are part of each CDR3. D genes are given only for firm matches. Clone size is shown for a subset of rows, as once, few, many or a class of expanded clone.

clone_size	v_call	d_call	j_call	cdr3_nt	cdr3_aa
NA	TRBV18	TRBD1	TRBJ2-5	TGTGCCAGCTCACCCCTGACAGGGTTTGAGACCCAGTACTTC	CASSPLTGFETQYF
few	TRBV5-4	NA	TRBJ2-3	TGTGCCAGCAGCCCGATATTTGCGGACACAGATACGCAGTATTTT	CASSPIFADTDTQYF
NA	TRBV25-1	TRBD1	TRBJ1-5	TGTGCCAGCAGTGACCCGACAGGGTTCCATTTT	CASSDPTGFHF
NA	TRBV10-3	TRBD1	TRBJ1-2	TGTGCCATCAGACTGGACAGGCCAATCCGGGGCTATGGCTACACCTTC	CAIRLDRPIRGYGYTF
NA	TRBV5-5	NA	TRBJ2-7	TGTGCCAGCAGCTTGGACAGGGTAAGGCACGAGCAGTACTTC	CASSLDRVRHEQYF
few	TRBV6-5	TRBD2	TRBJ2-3	TGTGCCAGCAGCGAGCGGGGGGGCACAGATACGCAGTATTTT	CASSERGGTDTQYF
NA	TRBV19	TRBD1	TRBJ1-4	TGTGCCAGTAGTGACAGGGCGGATGAAAAACTGTTTTTT	CASSDRADEKLFF
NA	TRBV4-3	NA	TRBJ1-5	TGCGCCAGCAGCATCCAGGTCAATCAGCCCCAGCATTTT	CASSIQVNQPQHF
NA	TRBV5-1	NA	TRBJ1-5	TGCGCCAGCAGCCTTGTCGGGGATCAGCCCCAGCATTTT	CASSLVGDQPQHF
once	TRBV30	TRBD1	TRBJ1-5	TGTGCCTGGAGTTTGGGACAGAGCAATCAGCCCCAGCATTTT	CAWSLGQSNQPQHF